The rows below give T cell receptor beta chains drawn from one sample of a study of blood T cell repertoires in COVID-19. Assay used: immunoSEQ multiplex PCR; TCRdb lists only in-frame clones, some missing. The data show about 200,000 clones, 90% seen once. The sequencing input was peripheral blood. The receptors were sampled from a man aged 50 or older with acute or convalescent COVID-19. The CDR3 runs from the conserved cysteine through the conserved F or W. D genes are given only for firm matches. The size entry is marked missing in some rows and otherwise reads once, few, many or a size class.

v_gene	d_gene	abundance	j_gene	CDR3aa	CDR3nt
TRBV28	.	.	TRBJ1-1	CASGGGGFIGAEAFF	TGTGCCAGCGGGGGGGGCGGCTTCATTGGGGCTGAAGCTTTCTTT
TRBV28	.	.	TRBJ2-7	CASSPAYEQYF	TGTGCCAGCAGTCCTGCCTACGAGCAGTACTTC
TRBV6-2/TRBV6-3	.	.	TRBJ1-5	CASSYTPGRSNQPQHF	TGTGCCAGCAGTTACACCCCAGGAAGAAGCAATCAGCCCCAGCATTTT
TRBV6-5	TRBD2	.	TRBJ2-3	CASRGEGSTRDTQYF	TGTGCCTCCAGAGGGGAGGGTTCAACTCGAGATACGCAGTATTTT
TRBV4-3	TRBD1	.	TRBJ1-4	CASSQGWTGREKLFF	TGCGCCAGCAGCCAAGGGTGGACAGGGAGGGAAAAACTGTTTTTT
TRBV28	TRBD1	once	TRBJ1-5	CASSSMDRGPNQPQHF	TGTGCCAGCAGTTCGATGGACAGGGGACCCAATCAGCCCCAGCATTTT
TRBV27	.	.	TRBJ1-5	CASSDSPSGQPQHF	TGTGCCAGCTCGGACAGTCCATCAGGTCAGCCCCAGCATTTT
TRBV29-1	TRBD1	.	TRBJ2-1	CSVEDSGRDSVYDEQFF	TGCAGCGTTGAAGACAGCGGCCGGGACAGCGTATACGATGAGCAGTTCTTC
TRBV19	.	.	TRBJ2-7	CASSIGTSYEQYF	TGTGCCAGTAGCATTGGGACATCTTACGAGCAGTACTTC
TRBV7-3	TRBD2	once	TRBJ2-2	CASSPRLAGDTGELFF	TGTGCCAGCAGCCCCAGACTAGCGGGAGACACCGGGGAGCTGTTTTTT
TRBV27	.	.	TRBJ2-1	CASRLGAISYNEQFF	TGTGCCAGCAGGCTGGGGGCCATCTCCTACAATGAGCAGTTCTTC
TRBV27	.	.	TRBJ1-2	CASSWSQSEGYTF	TGTGCCAGCAGTTGGTCACAGTCTGAGGGCTACACCTTC
TRBV7-2	TRBD2	.	TRBJ2-5	CASSLARGGRETQYF	TGTGCCAGCAGCTTAGCTCGGGGGGGCCGCGAGACCCAGTACTTC
TRBV5-4	.	.	TRBJ2-7	CASSLGQHAYEQYF	TGTGCCAGCAGCCTGGGACAACACGCCTACGAGCAGTACTTC
TRBV5-1	.	once	TRBJ2-5	CASSLDGSRYETQYF	TGCGCCAGCAGCTTGGACGGGAGTAGATATGAGACCCAGTACTTC
TRBV7-8	TRBD2	.	TRBJ2-1	CASSLSVGGSSYNEQFF	TGTGCCAGCAGCTTAAGCGTGGGCGGGAGCTCCTACAATGAGCAGTTCTTC
TRBV5-1	TRBD1	.	TRBJ1-2	CASSLESGGLEWDTF	TGCGCCAGCAGCTTGGAGTCAGGGGGCCTCGAGTGGGACACCTTC
TRBV29-1	.	.	TRBJ2-3	CSTSGVLGTQYF	TGCAGCACCTCCGGGGTCCTCGGTACGCAGTATTTT
TRBV11-2	.	.	TRBJ2-1	CASSPYGKSYNEQFF	TGTGCCAGCAGCCCCTACGGGAAATCCTACAATGAGCAGTTCTTC
TRBV18	.	.	TRBJ1-3	CASQLDSNLGNTIYF	TGTGCCAGCCAATTAGACAGTAACCTCGGAAACACCATATATTTT